The present entry profiles one T cell receptor beta chain with its context. What it binds is unknown. The entry originates in a study of cytomegalovirus exposure and HLA in healthy donors. Study-wide results and limits: Fewer N-insertions than the approximately 700-donor mean were reportedly shown by an Asian-associated ancestry cluster in a later analysis. The analysis excluded some indistinguishable V segments, including TRBV6-2 and TRBV6-3.

Primers included in the PCR were 60 Vbeta and 13 Jbeta primers. This table comes from immunoSEQ multiplex PCR, and its TCRdb copy is limited to in-frame clones, with some not included. Of about 170,000 clones listed, 62% are singletons. The CDR3 runs to 15 residues. Trimming removed 3 bases from V and 0 bases from J; junction bases left unmatched: 3. Germline-derived CDR1 and CDR2 are MDHEN and SYDVKM. Input material: PBMCs. The source is a man between 40 and 49 years old in good health and CMV-seronegative. This chain links TRBV28 with TRBJ2-7; 9 bases are a match to TRBD1. The CDR3 sequence is CASSFGTGHSYEQYF. Written as DNA, the CDR3 is TGTGCCAGCAGTTTCGGGACAGGGCACTCCTACGAGCAGTACTTC.